This TCR beta chain was recovered during a study of blood T cell repertoires in COVID-19 (dated by TCRdb to the early 2020s). At the level of the whole study: Samples from collaborators originated in the United States, Italy and Spain and spanned both the acute and convalescent phases of COVID-19. Subjects who had been exposed to COVID-19, were actively infected with it, or had recovered from it provided the deeply sampled blood TCRbeta repertoires that made up the dataset. Nearly every sample came with metadata listing a de-identified subject ID, COVID-19 status, age in years and sex. The samples were drawn from two sources: the first 160 participants of the ongoing ImmuneRACE study, and 950 to 1,500 subjects contributed by 6 global collaborators. Where available, HLA class I and class II types were taken from metadata supplied by the sample provider and were not determined by assay-based typing. The prospective study material was composed of cDNA or gDNA derived from T cells, B-cell-depleted T cells, or PBMCs. The repertoires were made available in a free public database intended to serve as a resource for research on the immune response to SARS-CoV-2.

In the case of this clone: Its antigen is currently not known. Within one base of it there is no much larger clone, and no base qualities were kept.

CDR1 and CDR2 are drawn from the germline V gene (reference sequence): LNHDA, SQIVND. Between the V and J ends, shortened by 4 bases and 3 bases respectively, the junction contains 19 bases. The cysteine opens and the phenylalanine closes a CDR3 of 16 amino acids. Kept here is only the CDR3 DNA, which spans 48 bases and is read in frame from base 1. Study-level results and caveats: The quantity of clinical and demographic metadata differed by source and by participant and was supplied without curation.

Each collaborating institution followed its own protocols to collect whole blood in K2EDTA tubes. For TCRbeta analysis, collaborators shipped samples as frozen whole blood, isolated PBMCs, or DNA extracted from either of those sample types. The immunoSEQ Assay, a bias-controlled multiplex PCR, was used to amplify TCRbeta CDR3 regions from genomic DNA. In the source study's methods: Within the assay, amplification of reference gene primers was used to estimate how many nucleated cells each sample contained. To quantify the absolute abundance of each unique TCRbeta CDR3 rearrangement, sequence reads were collapsed and filtered. Productive Simpson clonality was computed per sample as the square root of Simpson's diversity index over productive rearrangements. What TCRdb holds here is the immuneACCESS table cut down to in-frame rearrangements. Part of the clones is not present; checked against another copy, under half of the missing clones reflect an unresolved V gene, and the others are unexplained. Clone size and the V and J calls come from that table; the DNA yielded D and trimming. The sample yields around 200,000 clones; 83% were counted once. The top ten clonotypes cover less than 3.5% of the sample.

Recombination linked TRBV19 to TRBJ2-7; tentative D gene TRBD2, with 6 bases matching. The source is a man in his fifties or sixties with active or convalescent COVID-19. Material: peripheral blood. The CDR3 in this case is CASSRGTSRGYYEQYF. Read as DNA, the sequence is TGTGCCAGTAGTAGGGGGACCTCCCGGGGGTACTACGAGCAGTACTTC.